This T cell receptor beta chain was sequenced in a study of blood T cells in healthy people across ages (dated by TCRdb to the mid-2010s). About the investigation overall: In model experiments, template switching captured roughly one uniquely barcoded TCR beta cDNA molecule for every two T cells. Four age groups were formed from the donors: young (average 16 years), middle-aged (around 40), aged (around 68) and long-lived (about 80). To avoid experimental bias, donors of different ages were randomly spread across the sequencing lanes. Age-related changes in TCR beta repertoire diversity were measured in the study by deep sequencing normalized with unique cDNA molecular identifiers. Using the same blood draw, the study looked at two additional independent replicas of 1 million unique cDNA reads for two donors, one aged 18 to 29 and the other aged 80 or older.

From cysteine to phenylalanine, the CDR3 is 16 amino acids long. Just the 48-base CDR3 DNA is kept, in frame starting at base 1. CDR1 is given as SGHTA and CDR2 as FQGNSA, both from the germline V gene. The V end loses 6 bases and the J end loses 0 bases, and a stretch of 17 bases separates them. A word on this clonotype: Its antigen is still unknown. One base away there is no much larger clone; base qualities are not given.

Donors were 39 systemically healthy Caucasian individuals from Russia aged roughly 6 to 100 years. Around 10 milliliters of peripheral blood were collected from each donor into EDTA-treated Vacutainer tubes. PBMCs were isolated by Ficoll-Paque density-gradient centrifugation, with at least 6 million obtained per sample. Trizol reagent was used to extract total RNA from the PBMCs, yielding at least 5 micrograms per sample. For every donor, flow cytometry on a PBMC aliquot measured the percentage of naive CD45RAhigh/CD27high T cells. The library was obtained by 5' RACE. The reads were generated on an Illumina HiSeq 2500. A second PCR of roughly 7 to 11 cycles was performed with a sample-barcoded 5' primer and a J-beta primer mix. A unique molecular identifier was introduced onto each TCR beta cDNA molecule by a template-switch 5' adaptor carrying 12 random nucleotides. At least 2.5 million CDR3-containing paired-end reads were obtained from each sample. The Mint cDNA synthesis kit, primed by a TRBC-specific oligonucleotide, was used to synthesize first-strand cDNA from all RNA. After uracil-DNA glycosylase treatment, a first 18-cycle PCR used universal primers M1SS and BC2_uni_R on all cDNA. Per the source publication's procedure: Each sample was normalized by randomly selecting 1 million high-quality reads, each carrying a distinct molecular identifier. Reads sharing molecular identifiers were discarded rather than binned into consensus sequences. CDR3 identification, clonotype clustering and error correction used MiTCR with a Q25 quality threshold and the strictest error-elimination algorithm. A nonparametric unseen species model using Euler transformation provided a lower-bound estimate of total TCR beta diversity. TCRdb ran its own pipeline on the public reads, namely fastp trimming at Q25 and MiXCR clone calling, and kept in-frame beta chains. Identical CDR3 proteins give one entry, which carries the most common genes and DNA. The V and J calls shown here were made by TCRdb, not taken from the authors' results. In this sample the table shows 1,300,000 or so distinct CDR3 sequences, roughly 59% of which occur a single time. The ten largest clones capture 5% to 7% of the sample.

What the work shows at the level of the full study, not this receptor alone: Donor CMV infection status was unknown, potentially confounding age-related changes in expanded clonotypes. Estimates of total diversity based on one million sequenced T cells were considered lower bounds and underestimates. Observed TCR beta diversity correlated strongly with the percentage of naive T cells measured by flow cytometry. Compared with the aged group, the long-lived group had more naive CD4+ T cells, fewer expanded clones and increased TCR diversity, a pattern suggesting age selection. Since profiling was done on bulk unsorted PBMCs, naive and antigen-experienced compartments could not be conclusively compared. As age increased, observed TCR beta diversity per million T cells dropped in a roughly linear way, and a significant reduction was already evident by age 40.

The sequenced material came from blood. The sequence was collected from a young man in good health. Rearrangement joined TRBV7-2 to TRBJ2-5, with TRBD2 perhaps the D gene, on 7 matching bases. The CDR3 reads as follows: CASSSSGRGHQETQYF. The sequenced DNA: TGTGCCAGCAGTTCGAGTGGGCGGGGGCACCAAGAGACCCAGTACTTC.